The T cell receptor beta chain under discussion was sequenced for a study of blood T cell repertoires in COVID-19. The overall study: Researchers got acute and convalescent COVID-19 samples from the United States, Italy and Spain.

The germline V gene encodes CDR1 SGDLS and CDR2 YYNGEE. The V end lost 3 bases, the J end lost 8 bases, and 18 bases lay between the germline ends. This CDR3 contains 15 residues. The repertoire was sequenced with immunoSEQ multiplex PCR; TCRdb's copy has only in-frame clones and lacks some. Of some 250,000 clones in the sample, approximately 83% were seen once. Enrolled through a virtual design, the participants were between 18 and 89 years of age and came from fewer than 30 US areas. Participants were placed into cohorts based on the clinical history they reported. Two negative PCRs, clearance, or symptom resolution were required of recovered Cohort 3 donors.

The origin of this receptor is a woman between 45 and 65 years old who had recovered from COVID-19. The sequenced sample consisted of PBMCs or T cells enriched from blood (not recorded which). This sequence joins TRBV9 and TRBJ2-1; no definite D call. CDR3 coding DNA: TGTGCCAGCAGCGGAGGTAATGGAATCAACGATGAGCAGTTCTTC. Protein: CASSGGNGINDEQFF.